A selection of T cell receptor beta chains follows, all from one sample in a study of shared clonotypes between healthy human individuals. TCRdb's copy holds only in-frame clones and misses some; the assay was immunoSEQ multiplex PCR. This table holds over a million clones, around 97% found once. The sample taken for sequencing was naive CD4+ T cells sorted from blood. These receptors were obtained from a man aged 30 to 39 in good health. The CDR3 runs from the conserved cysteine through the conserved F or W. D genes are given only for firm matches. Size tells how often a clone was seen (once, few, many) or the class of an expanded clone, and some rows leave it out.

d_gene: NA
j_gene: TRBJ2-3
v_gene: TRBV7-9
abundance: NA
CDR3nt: TGTGCCAGCAGGCGGAGTAACTCCACAGATACGCAGTATTTT
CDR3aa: CASRRSNSTDTQYF

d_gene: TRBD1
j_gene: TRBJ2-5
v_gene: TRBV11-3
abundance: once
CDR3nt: TGTGCCAGCAGCTTAAGGACAGGGGGTTCCCGCCAAGAGACCCAGTACTTC
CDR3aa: CASSLRTGGSRQETQYF

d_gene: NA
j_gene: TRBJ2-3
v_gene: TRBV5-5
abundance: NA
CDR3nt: TGTGCCAGCAGCTTGTTTATGACAGATACGCAGTATTTT
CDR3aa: CASSLFMTDTQYF

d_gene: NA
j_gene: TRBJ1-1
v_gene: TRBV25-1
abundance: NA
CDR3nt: TGTGCCAGCGCCACGGGGACTGCATCCTGGAACACTGAAGCTTTCTTT
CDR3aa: CASATGTASWNTEAFF

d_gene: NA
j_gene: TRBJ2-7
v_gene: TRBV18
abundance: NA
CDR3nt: TGTGCCAGCTCACCACCGAGGACCCGGGGAGAGCAGTACTTC
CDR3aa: CASSPPRTRGEQYF

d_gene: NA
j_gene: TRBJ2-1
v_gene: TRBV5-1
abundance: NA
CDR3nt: TGCGCCAGCAGCTTGGGAGGGACTCTCCTTAACAATGAGCAGTTCTTC
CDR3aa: CASSLGGTLLNNEQFF

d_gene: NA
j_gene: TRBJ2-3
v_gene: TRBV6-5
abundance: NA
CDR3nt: TGTGCCAGCAGTTACACGGGGAGCACAGATACGCAGTATTTT
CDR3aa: CASSYTGSTDTQYF

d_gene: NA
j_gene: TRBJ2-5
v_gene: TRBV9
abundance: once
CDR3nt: TGTGCCAGCAGCGTTGTGGGGGGCGGAGAGACCCAGTACTTC
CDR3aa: CASSVVGGGETQYF

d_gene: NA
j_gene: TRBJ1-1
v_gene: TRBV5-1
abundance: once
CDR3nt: TGCGCCAGCAGCTTGGAGGGCAGCTTCACTGAAGCTTTCTTT
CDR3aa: CASSLEGSFTEAFF

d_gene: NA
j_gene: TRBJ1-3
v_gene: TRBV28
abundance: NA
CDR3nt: TGTGCCAGCAGTTTACCCAGGAGGAACACCATATATTTT
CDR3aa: CASSLPRRNTIYF

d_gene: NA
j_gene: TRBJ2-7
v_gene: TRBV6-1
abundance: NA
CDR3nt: TGTGCCAGCAGTGAAGCCTGGAGTCACTACGAGCAGTACTTC
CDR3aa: CASSEAWSHYEQYF

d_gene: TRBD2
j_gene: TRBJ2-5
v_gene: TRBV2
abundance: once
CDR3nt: TGTGCCAGCAGACCGACTAGCGGGACTGAGACCCAGTACTTC
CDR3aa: CASRPTSGTETQYF

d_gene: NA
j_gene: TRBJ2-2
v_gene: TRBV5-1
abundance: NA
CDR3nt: TGCGCCAGCAGCTCCGGGACATCTATTTGGGGGGAGCTGTTTTTT
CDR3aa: CASSSGTSIWGELFF

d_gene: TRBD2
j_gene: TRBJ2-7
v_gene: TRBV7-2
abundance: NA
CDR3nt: TGTGCCAGCAGCTTTCTCAGCGGGAGGTCATCCTACGAGCAGTACTTC
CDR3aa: CASSFLSGRSSYEQYF